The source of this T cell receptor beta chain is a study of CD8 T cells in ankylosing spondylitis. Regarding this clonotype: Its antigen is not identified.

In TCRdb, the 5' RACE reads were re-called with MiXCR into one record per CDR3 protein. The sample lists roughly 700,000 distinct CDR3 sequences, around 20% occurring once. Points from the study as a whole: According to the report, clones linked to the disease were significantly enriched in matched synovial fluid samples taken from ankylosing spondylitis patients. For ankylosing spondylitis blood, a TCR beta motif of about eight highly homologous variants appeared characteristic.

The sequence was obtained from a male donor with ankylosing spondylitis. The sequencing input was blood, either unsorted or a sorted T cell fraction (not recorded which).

Written as DNA, the CDR3 is TGTGCCAGCAGCTTAGACTACCGGGACAGTTCTAACTATGGCTACACCTTC. This codes for CASSLDYRDSSNYGYTF. V is TRBV7-9 and J is TRBJ1-2; 7 bases fit TRBD1. This CDR3 is 17 amino acids long. Germline values: CDR1 SEHNR, CDR2 FQNEAQ (reference sequence). The junction had 8 bases not matched to a gene; V was cut back by 1 base and J by 0 bases.